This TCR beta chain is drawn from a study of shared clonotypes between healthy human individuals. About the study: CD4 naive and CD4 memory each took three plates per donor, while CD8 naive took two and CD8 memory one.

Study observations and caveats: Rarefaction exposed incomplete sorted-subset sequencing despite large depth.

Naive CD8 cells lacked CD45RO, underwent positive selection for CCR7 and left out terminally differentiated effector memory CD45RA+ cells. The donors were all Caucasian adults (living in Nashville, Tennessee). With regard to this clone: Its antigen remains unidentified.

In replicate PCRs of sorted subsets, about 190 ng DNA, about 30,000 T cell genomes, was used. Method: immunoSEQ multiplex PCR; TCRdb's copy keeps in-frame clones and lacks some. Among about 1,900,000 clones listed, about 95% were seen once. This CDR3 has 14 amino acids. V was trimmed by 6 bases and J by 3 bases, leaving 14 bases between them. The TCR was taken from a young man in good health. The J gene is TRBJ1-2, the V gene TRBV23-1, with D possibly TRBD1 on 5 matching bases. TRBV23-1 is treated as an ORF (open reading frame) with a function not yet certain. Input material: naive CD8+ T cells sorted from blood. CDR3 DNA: TGCGCCAGCAGGCGGGACCGACGGGACTATGGCTACACCTTC. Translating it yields CASRRDRRDYGYTF.